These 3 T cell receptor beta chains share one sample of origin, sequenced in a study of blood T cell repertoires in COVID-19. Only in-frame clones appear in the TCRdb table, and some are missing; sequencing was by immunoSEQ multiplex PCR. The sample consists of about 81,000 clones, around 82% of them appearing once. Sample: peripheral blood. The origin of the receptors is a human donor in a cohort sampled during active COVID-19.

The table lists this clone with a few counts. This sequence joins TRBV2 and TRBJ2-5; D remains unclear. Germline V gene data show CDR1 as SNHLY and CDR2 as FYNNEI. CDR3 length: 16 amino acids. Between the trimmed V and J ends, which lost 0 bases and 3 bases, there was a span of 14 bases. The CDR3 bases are TGTGCCAGCAGTGAAGCGCTGGTCGGGTGGGAAGAGACCCAGTACTTC. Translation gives CASSEALVGWEETQYF.

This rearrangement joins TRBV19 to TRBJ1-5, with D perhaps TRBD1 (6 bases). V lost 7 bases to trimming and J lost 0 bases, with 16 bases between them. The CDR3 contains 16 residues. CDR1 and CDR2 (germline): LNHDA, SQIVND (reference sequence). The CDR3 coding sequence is TGTGCCAGTAAAGAGACAGGTTTCTATAGCAATCAGCCCCAGCATTTT. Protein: CASKETGFYSNQPQHF.

CDR3: CASSLGLAGVISGANVLTF. The CDR3 bases are TGCGCCAGCAGCTTGGGGCTAGCGGGGGTGATCTCTGGGGCCAACGTCCTGACTTTC. The chain has TRBV5-1 and TRBJ2-6, with 10 nucleotides matching TRBD2. The CDR3 length is 19 residues. The junction had 6 bases not matched to a gene; V was cut back by 0 bases and J by 0 bases. From germline, CDR1 is SGHRS and CDR2 YFSETQ.